This T cell receptor (beta chain) was captured by sequencing in a study of T cell responses to AZD1222 COVID-19 vaccine. The table came from immunoSEQ multiplex PCR; TCRdb's copy has only in-frame clones and leaves some out. The profile shows some 130,000 clones, over 85% of them singletons. There are 14 residues in the CDR3. With V trimmed by 2 bases and J by 4 bases, 5 bases remained unmatched. Germline CDR1 is SGHRS and CDR2 is YFSETQ. In regard to this clone: What it binds is unknown.

Regarding the study as a whole: Females outnumbered males among donors, who were mostly white British; clonal diversity was possibly underestimated. Sampled repertoires all dated from after the peak T cell response.

The chain combines TRBV5-1 with TRBJ1-1, with 7 bases aligning to TRBD1. The TCR was taken from an adult in good health. Material: peripheral blood, obtained on day 0 of AZD1222 vaccination. CDR3 DNA: TGCGCCAGCAGCTTCGGGACAGACCTCACTGAAGCTTTCTTT. Its protein is CASSFGTDLTEAFF.